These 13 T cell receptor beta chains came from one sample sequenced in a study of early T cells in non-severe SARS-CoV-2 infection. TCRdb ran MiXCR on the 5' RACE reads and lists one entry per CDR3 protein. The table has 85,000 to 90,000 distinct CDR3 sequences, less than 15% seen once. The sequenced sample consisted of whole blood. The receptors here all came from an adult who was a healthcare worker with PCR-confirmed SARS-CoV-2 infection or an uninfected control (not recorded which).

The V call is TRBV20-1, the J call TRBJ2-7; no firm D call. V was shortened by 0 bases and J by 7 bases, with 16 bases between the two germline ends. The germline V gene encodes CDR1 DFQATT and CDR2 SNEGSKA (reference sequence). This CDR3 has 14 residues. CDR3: CSARDEAVAWEQYF. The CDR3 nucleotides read TGCAGTGCTAGAGATGAGGCAGTTGCCTGGGAGCAGTACTTC.

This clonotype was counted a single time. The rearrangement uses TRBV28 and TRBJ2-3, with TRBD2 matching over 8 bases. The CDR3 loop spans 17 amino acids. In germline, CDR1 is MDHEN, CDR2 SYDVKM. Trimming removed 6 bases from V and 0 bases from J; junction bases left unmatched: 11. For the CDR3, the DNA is TGTGCCAGCAGCCCAGACGCGGGGGGATCAAGCACAGATACGCAGTATTTT. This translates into CASSPDAGGSSTDTQYF.

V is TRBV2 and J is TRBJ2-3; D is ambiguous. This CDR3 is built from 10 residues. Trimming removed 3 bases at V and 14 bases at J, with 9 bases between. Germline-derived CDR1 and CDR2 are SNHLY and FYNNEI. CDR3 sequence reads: CASSEVKWYF. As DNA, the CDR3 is TGTGCCAGCAGTGAGGTGAAGTGGTATTTT.

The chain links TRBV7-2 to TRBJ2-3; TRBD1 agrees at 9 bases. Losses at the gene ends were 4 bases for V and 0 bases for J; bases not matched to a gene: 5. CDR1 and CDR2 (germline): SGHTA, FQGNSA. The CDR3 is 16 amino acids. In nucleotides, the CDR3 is TGTGCCAGCAGCTCTCGACAGGGGGACAGCACAGATACGCAGTATTTT. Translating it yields CASSSRQGDSTDTQYF.

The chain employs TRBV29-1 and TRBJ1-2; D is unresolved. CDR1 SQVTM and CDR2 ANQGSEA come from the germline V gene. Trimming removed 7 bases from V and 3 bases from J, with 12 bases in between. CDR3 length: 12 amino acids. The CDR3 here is CSAIRLDYGYTF. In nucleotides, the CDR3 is TGCAGCGCCATCCGGTTGGACTATGGCTACACCTTC.

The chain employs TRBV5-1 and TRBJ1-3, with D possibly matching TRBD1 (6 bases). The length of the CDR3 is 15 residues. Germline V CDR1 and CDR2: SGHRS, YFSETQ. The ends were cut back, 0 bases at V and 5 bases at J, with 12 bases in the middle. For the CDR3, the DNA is TGCGCCAGCAGCTTGGAGCTACAGGGCAGAAACACCATATATTTT. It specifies CASSLELQGRNTIYF.

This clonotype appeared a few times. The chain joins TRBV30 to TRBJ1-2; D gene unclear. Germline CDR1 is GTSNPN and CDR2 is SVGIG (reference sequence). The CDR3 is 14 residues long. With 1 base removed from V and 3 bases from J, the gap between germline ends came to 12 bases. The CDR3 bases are TGTGCCTGGAGTGGGGAGGACTACGACTATGGCTACACCTTC. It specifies CAWSGEDYDYGYTF.

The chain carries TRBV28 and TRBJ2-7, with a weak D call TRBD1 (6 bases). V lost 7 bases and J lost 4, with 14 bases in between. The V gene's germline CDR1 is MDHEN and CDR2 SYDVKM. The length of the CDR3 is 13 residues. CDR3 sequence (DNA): TGTGCCAGCACCAAACAGGGTTTTTACGAGCAGTACTTC. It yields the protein CASTKQGFYEQYF. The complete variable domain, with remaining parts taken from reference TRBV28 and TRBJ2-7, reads DVKVTQSSRYLVKRTGEKVFLECVQDMDHENMFWYRQDPGLGLRLIYFSYDVKMKEKGDIPEGYSVSREKKERFSLILESASTNQTSMYLCASTKQGFYEQYFGPGTRLTVT.

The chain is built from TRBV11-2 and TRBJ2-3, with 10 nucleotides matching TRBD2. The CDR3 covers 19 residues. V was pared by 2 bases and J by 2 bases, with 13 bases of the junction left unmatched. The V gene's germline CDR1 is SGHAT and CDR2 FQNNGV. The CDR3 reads CASSLSSGGAITHTDTQYF. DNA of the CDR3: TGTGCCAGCAGCTTATCCAGCGGGGGGGCAATCACACACACAGATACGCAGTATTTT. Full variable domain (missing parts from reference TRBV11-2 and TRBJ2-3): EAGVAQSPRYKIIEKRQSVAFWCNPISGHATLYWYQQILGQGPKLLIQFQNNGVVDDSQLPKDRFSAERLKGVDSTLKIQPAKLEDSAVYLCASSLSSGGAITHTDTQYFGPGTRLTVL.

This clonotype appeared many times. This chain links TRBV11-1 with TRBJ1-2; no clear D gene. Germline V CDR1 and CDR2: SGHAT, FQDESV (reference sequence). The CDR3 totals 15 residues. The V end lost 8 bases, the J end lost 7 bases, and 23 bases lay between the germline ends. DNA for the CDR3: TGTGCCAGCGGACTCCGAGGAGCCGGGCCGAGTGGCTACACCTTC. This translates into CASGLRGAGPSGYTF. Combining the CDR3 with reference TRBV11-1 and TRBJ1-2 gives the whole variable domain EAEVAQSPRYKITEKSQAVAFWCDPISGHATLYWYRQILGQGPELLVQFQDESVVDDSQLPKDRFSAERLKGVDSTLKIQPAELGDSAMYLCASGLRGAGPSGYTFGSGTRLTVV.

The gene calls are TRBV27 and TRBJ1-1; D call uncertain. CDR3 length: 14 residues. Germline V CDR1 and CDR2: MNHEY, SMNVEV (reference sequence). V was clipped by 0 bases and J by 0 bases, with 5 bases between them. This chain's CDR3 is CASSLSLMNTEAFF. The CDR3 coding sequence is TGTGCCAGCAGTTTATCGCTAATGAACACTGAAGCTTTCTTT.

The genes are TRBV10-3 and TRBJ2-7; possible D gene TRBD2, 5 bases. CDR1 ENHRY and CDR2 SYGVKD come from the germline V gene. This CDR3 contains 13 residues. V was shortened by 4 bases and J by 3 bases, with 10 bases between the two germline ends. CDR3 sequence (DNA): TGTGCCATCAGTGTATCGGACTTCTACGAGCAGTACTTC. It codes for CAISVSDFYEQYF.

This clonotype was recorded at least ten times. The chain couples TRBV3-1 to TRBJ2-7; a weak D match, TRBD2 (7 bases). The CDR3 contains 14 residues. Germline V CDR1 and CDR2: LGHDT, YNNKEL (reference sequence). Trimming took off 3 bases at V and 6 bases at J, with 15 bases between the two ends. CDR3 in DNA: TGTGCCAGCAGCCAGGCGGGCGGGGGCTCCGAGCAGTACTTC. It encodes CASSQAGGGSEQYF.